These 28 T cell receptor beta chains came from one sample sequenced in a study of T cell responses to AZD1222 COVID-19 vaccine. Sequencing used immunoSEQ multiplex PCR; TCRdb keeps in-frame clones, though not all of them. The sample has 100,000 to 150,000 clones; 85% to 90% are singletons. The source was peripheral blood, collected on day 0 of AZD1222 vaccination. The receptors stem from an adult in good health.

The rearrangement uses TRBV18 and TRBJ2-7; D might be TRBD2 (5 bases). This CDR3 region has 13 residues. V was pared by 0 bases and J by 3 bases, with 6 bases between. The germline V gene encodes CDR1 KGHSH and CDR2 LQKENI. Here the CDR3 reads CASSPPGVYEQYF. The CDR3 DNA sequence: TGTGCCAGCTCACCACCGGGAGTCTACGAGCAGTACTTC. Based on the CDR3 plus reference TRBV18 and TRBJ2-7, the full variable domain is NAGVMQNPRHLVRRRGQEARLRCSPMKGHSHVYWYRQLPEEGLKFMVYLQKENIIDESGMPKERFSAEFPKEGPSILRIQQVVRGDSAAYFCASSPPGVYEQYFGPGTRLTVT.

This chain uses TRBV5-5 with TRBJ2-7; 8 bases line up with TRBD1. CDR1 SGHKS and CDR2 YYEKEE come from the germline V gene (reference sequence). This CDR3 has 14 residues. J was trimmed by 4 bases and V by 2 bases; bases with no gene match: 5. CDR3 in amino acids: CASSLTQGEYEQYF. For the CDR3, the DNA is TGTGCCAGCAGCTTAACACAGGGGGAATACGAGCAGTACTTC.

CDR3 sequence: CASSSSQGSTGELFF. The CDR3 DNA follows: TGTGCCAGCAGCTCCTCGCAGGGTAGCACCGGGGAGCTGTTTTTT. This sequence joins TRBV6-5 and TRBJ2-2; D might be TRBD1 (5 bases). CDR1 and CDR2 (germline): MNHEY, SVGAGI. V was pared by 6 bases and J by 4 bases, with 15 bases between. This CDR3 is 15 amino acids long.

The chain combines TRBV2 with TRBJ1-2; D gene uncertain. V shed 5 bases and J shed 2 bases, with 6 bases lying between them. The CDR3 covers 12 residues. The V gene's germline CDR1 is SNHLY and CDR2 FYNNEI. The CDR3 coding sequence is TGTGCCAGCAGTCTCGGAAACTATGGCTACACCTTC. Residues: CASSLGNYGYTF.

Here the CDR3 reads CATSDSSAETQYF. In nucleotides, the CDR3 is TGTGCCACCAGTGATTCCTCCGCGGAGACCCAGTACTTC. The chain has TRBV24-1 and TRBJ2-5, with no clear D. CDR3 size: 13 residues. Looked up from germline, CDR1 is KGHDR and CDR2 is SFDVKD. Trimming cost V 2 bases and J 5 bases, with 8 bases left between them.

The chain is built from TRBV9 and TRBJ2-7; D might be TRBD1 or TRBD2, each matching 5 bases. CDR1 is SGDLS and CDR2 is YYNGEE in the germline V gene. CDR3 size: 15 residues. Trimming removed 4 bases at V and 3 bases at J, with 17 bases between. The CDR3, as DNA: TGTGCCAGCAGCCCTCGCCGGGACGGCTTCTACGAGCAGTACTTC. It codes for CASSPRRDGFYEQYF.

The rearrangement links TRBV7-9 to TRBJ1-4; D is undetermined. Germline V gives CDR1 SEHNR, CDR2 FQNEAQ (reference sequence). Trimming took 2 bases from V and 13 from J, leaving 17 bases between them. The CDR3 loop spans 14 amino acids. In DNA form, the CDR3 reads TGTGCCAGCAGCTTATTTGGCGGGATGGGAGGACTGTTTTTT. Its protein product is CASSLFGGMGGLFF.

V and J are TRBV5-1 and TRBJ1-1; possibly TRBD1 for D (6 bases). V gave up 3 bases and J gave up 5 bases, with 17 bases separating them. Germline CDR1 reads SGHRS; CDR2 reads YFSETQ. This CDR3 is 15 amino acids long. The CDR3 region is CASSSGVGRGTEAFF. The CDR3 bases are TGCGCCAGCAGCTCAGGAGTTGGAAGGGGGACTGAAGCTTTCTTT.

The gene calls are TRBV29-1 and TRBJ2-3; 7 nucleotides match TRBD2. With 5 bases clipped from V and 2 bases from J, the junction kept 4 bases outside the gene matches. The CDR3 has 13 amino acids. The germline V gene has CDR1 SQVTM and CDR2 ANQGSEA. The CDR3 sequence: CSVRAGNTDTQYF. CDR3 nucleotide sequence: TGCAGCGTTCGAGCGGGGAACACAGATACGCAGTATTTT.

The chain employs TRBV5-1 and TRBJ1-5; 10 positions agree with TRBD1. J lost 7 bases, V lost 0 bases, and 7 bases had no gene match. Germline CDR1 reads SGHRS; CDR2 reads YFSETQ. The CDR3 sequence is 16 residues long. The CDR3 here is CASSLAPGQGGQPQHF. The CDR3 coding sequence is TGCGCCAGCAGCTTGGCCCCAGGACAGGGGGGACAGCCCCAGCATTTT.

The J gene is TRBJ2-1, the V gene TRBV6-4, with 14 bases fitting TRBD2. Germline CDR1 MRHNA, CDR2 SNTAGT. CDR3 length: 15 amino acids. Trimming removed 4 bases from V and 8 bases from J; junction bases left unmatched: 4. CDR3 sequence reads: CASSGGTSGSHEQFF. The CDR3 DNA follows: TGTGCCAGCAGTGGTGGGACTAGCGGGAGTCATGAGCAGTTCTTC.

The count of this clone is one. The genes are TRBV18 and TRBJ1-1; unclear D gene. Per germline, CDR1 KGHSH and CDR2 LQKENI. V was pared by 3 bases and J by 7 bases, with 15 bases between. The CDR3 is 14 amino acids. CDR3 region: CASSPVTQWSEAFF. DNA of the CDR3: TGTGCCAGCTCACCTGTGACGCAGTGGAGTGAAGCTTTCTTT.

The chain carries TRBV12-3 or TRBV12-4 and TRBJ2-3; 8 bases are shared with TRBD1. This CDR3 has 13 amino acids. The V segment lost 6 bases and the J segment 9 bases; nucleotides outside the gene matches: 8. This chain's CDR3 is CASRGWTGTTQYF. The CDR3 nucleotides are TGTGCCAGCAGGGGATGGACAGGGACGACGCAGTATTTT.

The CDR3 here is CASSAGTGRVQPQHF. The CDR3 nucleotides are TGTGCCAGCAGCGCCGGGACAGGGCGTGTTCAGCCCCAGCATTTT. V is TRBV28 and J is TRBJ1-5; 9 nucleotides align to TRBD1. Looked up from germline, CDR1 is MDHEN and CDR2 is SYDVKM. The CDR3 length is 15 residues. Trimming took 6 bases from V and 6 from J; bases not matched to a gene: 9.

The chain joins TRBV5-4 to TRBJ2-7, with D possibly matching TRBD1 (6 bases). From germline, CDR1 is SGHNT and CDR2 YYREEE (reference sequence). The length of the CDR3 is 14 residues. V lost 0 bases, J lost 7 bases, and 14 bases lay in between. CDR3 DNA: TGTGCCAGCAGCTTGGCAGGGGAAGGTAAAGAGCAGTACTTC. Translation gives CASSLAGEGKEQYF.

The table lists this clone with a count of one. This chain uses TRBV6-1 with TRBJ1-2; 7 positions match TRBD1. This CDR3 has 14 residues. V shed 2 bases and J 10 bases; nucleotides not matched to a gene: 10. CDR1 MNHNS and CDR2 SASEGT come from the germline V gene. In DNA form, the CDR3 reads TGTGCCAGCAGTGAACAACAGACAGGGAGGATCTACACCTTC. Amino acids: CASSEQQTGRIYTF.

The chain couples TRBV3-1 (or the pseudogene TRBV3-2) to TRBJ2-7; 8 bases fit TRBD1. The V gene's germline CDR1 is LGHDT and CDR2 YNNKEL (reference sequence). V gave up 4 bases and J gave up 5 bases; unmatched junction bases: 13. The CDR3 totals 16 residues. This CDR3 is CASSLRTWQGANEQYF. The CDR3 nucleotides are TGTGCCAGCAGCCTTCGAACGTGGCAGGGGGCAAACGAGCAGTACTTC.

The V and J genes are TRBV4-2 and TRBJ1-2; no definite D call. CDR3 length equals 12 residues. The germline V gene has CDR1 LGHNA and CDR2 YNFKEQ. V lost 0 bases to trimming and J lost 8 bases, with 7 bases between them. CDR3 nucleotide sequence: TGTGCCAGCAGCCAAGAGGGCGGCGGCTACACCTTC. This encodes CASSQEGGGYTF.

The chain carries TRBV29-1 and TRBJ2-2, with D possibly being TRBD2 (5 bases). Germline CDR1 is SQVTM and CDR2 is ANQGSEA. The CDR3 is 13 residues long. The ends were cut back, 4 bases at V and 4 bases at J, with 10 bases in the middle. Here the CDR3 DNA reads TGCAGCGTTGCGGCTAGCTCCACCGGGGAGCTGTTTTTT. This translates into CSVAASSTGELFF.

The gene calls are TRBV5-6 and TRBJ2-3; D is uncertain. Looked up from germline, CDR1 is SGHDT and CDR2 is YYEEEE. V dropped 0 bases and J dropped 5 bases, with 4 bases sitting between them. The CDR3 extends over 12 amino acids. The CDR3 region has the DNA TGTGCCAGCAGCTTGGGAGTAGATACGCAGTATTTT. Translation gives CASSLGVDTQYF.

V and J are TRBV15 and TRBJ2-6, with 9 bases that match TRBD2. V was pared by 5 bases and J by 0 bases, with 5 bases of the junction left unmatched. Germline values: CDR1 LNHNV, CDR2 YYDKDF (reference sequence). The CDR3 sequence is 17 residues long. DNA for the CDR3: TGTGCCACCAGCCGGGCTAGCGGGACCTCTGGGGCCAACGTCCTGACTTTC. Its translation is CATSRASGTSGANVLTF.

V and J are TRBV27 and TRBJ1-2; a weak D match, TRBD1 (6 bases). CDR3 size: 15 residues. Trimming cost V 6 bases and J 2 bases, with 16 bases left between them. In germline, CDR1 is MNHEY, CDR2 SMNVEV (reference sequence). The CDR3 region is CASSPRGEVNYGYTF. In DNA, the CDR3 is TGTGCCAGCAGCCCGAGGGGGGAGGTAAACTATGGCTACACCTTC.

This chain connects TRBV7-9 to TRBJ2-6; tentatively, D is TRBD2 (7 bases). Trimming pared 3 bases from V and 4 bases from J, leaving 16 bases between. The germline V gene has CDR1 SEHNR and CDR2 FQNEAQ (reference sequence). This CDR3 spans 17 amino acids. The CDR3 DNA follows: TGTGCCAGCAGCTTTGCGTACAGGGAGGGAGGGGCCAACGTCCTGACTTTC. It encodes CASSFAYREGGANVLTF.

The rearrangement uses TRBV5-6 and TRBJ1-2; 7 bases are a match to TRBD1. The CDR3 covers 13 residues. Trimming cost V 5 bases and J 4 bases; bases outside gene matches: 5. In germline, CDR1 is SGHDT, CDR2 YYEEEE. CDR3 loop: CASRKGQSYGYTF. As DNA, the CDR3 is TGTGCCAGCAGAAAGGGACAGAGCTATGGCTACACCTTC.

This chain uses TRBV7-9 with TRBJ1-2; 7 nucleotides line up with TRBD1. The CDR3 spans 14 residues. Germline CDR1 reads SEHNR; CDR2 reads FQNEAQ (reference sequence). J was trimmed by 7 bases and V by 5 bases; bases with no gene match: 10. CDR3 nucleotides: TGTGCCAGCAGCCTGACCGACAGGGTCAGTGGCTACACCTTC. It is translated as CASSLTDRVSGYTF. Supplemented by reference TRBV7-9 and TRBJ1-2, the full variable domain reads DTGVSQNPRHKITKRGQNVTFRCDPISEHNRLYWYRQTLGQGPEFLTYFQNEAQLEKSRLLSDRFSAERPKGSFSTLEIQRTEQGDSAMYLCASSLTDRVSGYTFGSGTRLTVV.

V gene TRBV3-1 (or the pseudogene TRBV3-2) combines with J gene TRBJ1-5; weak D call: TRBD1 (5 bases). CDR1 and CDR2 (germline): LGHDT, YNNKEL (reference sequence). The germline V and J ends were trimmed by 5 bases and 13 bases, with 18 bases remaining between them. The CDR3 sequence is 13 residues long. CDR3 amino acids: CASSSWAGRPQHF. Written as DNA, the CDR3 is TGTGCCAGCAGCTCCTGGGCGGGACGCCCGCAGCATTTT.

The rearrangement joins TRBV9 to TRBJ2-1; possibly TRBD1 for D (6 bases). The V end was cut by 0 bases, the J end by 2 bases, with 9 bases between. Germline CDR1 SGDLS, CDR2 YYNGEE. The CDR3 has 15 residues. The CDR3 here is CASSVGGQPYNEQFF. The CDR3 DNA reads TGTGCCAGCAGCGTAGGGGGGCAGCCCTACAATGAGCAGTTCTTC.

This chain joins TRBV10-1 and TRBJ2-2, with a possible D match to TRBD1 (6 bases). The germline V gene encodes CDR1 WNHNN and CDR2 SYGVQD (reference sequence). Trimming pared 7 bases from V and 5 bases from J, leaving 11 bases between. This CDR3 spans 13 amino acids. CDR3 loop: CASIERGTGELFF. The CDR3 DNA reads TGCGCCAGCATAGAGAGGGGGACCGGGGAGCTGTTTTTT.